The TCR beta chain under discussion was sequenced for a study of blood T cell repertoires in COVID-19. In the authors' methods: Reference gene primers were amplified, and this amplification served to estimate nucleated cell counts. The method was immunoSEQ multiplex PCR; TCRdb's version includes in-frame clones alone and lacks a portion of them. For V, J and clone size, that table is used; D and trimming come from the DNA. Of about 46,000 clones listed, over 70% are singletons. Trimming took 3 bases from V and 4 from J, leaving 15 bases between them. CDR3 length: 15 amino acids. Germline V CDR1 and CDR2: KGHSH, LQKENI.

The V and J genes are TRBV18 and TRBJ2-5; tentatively, D is TRBD1 (5 bases). The specimen was peripheral blood. The TCR sequence derives from a human donor in a cohort sampled during active COVID-19. CDR3 protein: CASSPVGAAGETQYF. The CDR3 DNA sequence: TGTGCCAGCTCACCTGTAGGGGCCGCAGGAGAGACCCAGTACTTC.